Each of the 15 T cell receptor beta chains below was sequenced from the same sample in a study of shared clonotypes between healthy human individuals. The protocol was immunoSEQ multiplex PCR, while the TCRdb copy is restricted to in-frame clones and leaves out a portion. The data contain hundreds of thousands of clones, less than 80% of them seen just once; the ten biggest clones take up over 10%. Sequencing was carried out using PBMCs. All receptors come from a woman aged 40 to 50 in good health. Some clones in this sample may be carry-over from other donors' samples.

The chain links TRBV4-1 to TRBJ2-1, with 9 bases identical to TRBD1. This CDR3 has 16 amino acids. Germline trimming cut 4 bases from V and 11 bases from J; bases unmatched to any gene: 15. Germline CDR1 and CDR2: MGHRA and YSYEKL. In nucleotides, the CDR3 is TGCGCCAGCAGCCCCCCCGGACAGGGGCAACTAGCGAAGCAGTTCTTC. Translating it yields CASSPPGQGQLAKQFF.

This chain uses TRBV29-1 with TRBJ2-5; 7 bases align to TRBD2. The DNA end favors TRBJ2-7, so the J call may be wrong. This CDR3 comprises 13 residues. Germline loops: CDR1 SQVTM, CDR2 ANQGSEA. The CDR3 loop reads CSVLGEGRYEQYF. The CDR3 nucleotides read TGCAGCGTCCTAGGGGAGGGCCGCTACGAGCAGTACTTC.

The chain employs TRBV15 and TRBJ1-5; D perhaps matches TRBD1 (6 bases). Trimming left V 0 bases short and J 3 bases short, with 9 bases between. The CDR3 totals 15 residues. CDR1 is LNHNV, CDR2 YYDKDF, per germline (reference sequence). In DNA form, the CDR3 reads TGTGCCACCAGCAGAGACGGACAGTCCAATCAGCCCCAGCATTTT. Amino acid sequence: CATSRDGQSNQPQHF.

This clone is a singleton in its sample. J is TRBJ1-3 and V is TRBV28, with 8 positions matching TRBD1. V gave up 7 bases and J gave up 4 bases; unmatched junction bases: 12. The CDR3 is 16 amino acids. Germline V gene data show CDR1 as MDHEN and CDR2 as SYDVKM. The CDR3 protein is CASMVAGGVRGNTIYF. CDR3 nucleotides: TGTGCCAGCATGGTGGCAGGGGGCGTTAGGGGAAACACCATATATTTT.

This CDR3 reads CASGRWRETGANVLTF. CDR3 coding DNA: TGTGCCAGCGGACGGTGGCGGGAAACCGGGGCCAACGTCCTGACTTTC. J is TRBJ2-6 and V is TRBV2; tentative D call: TRBD2 (6 bases). V lost 8 bases and J lost 4, with 18 bases in between. CDR3 length equals 16 residues. Germline V gene lookup returns CDR1 SNHLY and CDR2 FYNNEI. Complete variable domain (other parts from reference TRBV2 and TRBJ2-6): EPEVTQTPSHQVTQMGQEVILRCVPISNHLYFYWYRQILGQKVEFLVSFYNNEISEKSEIFDDQFSVERPDGSNFTLKIRSTKLEDSAMYFCASGRWRETGANVLTFGAGSRLTVL.

The CDR3 here is CASSPLTPGSEGGNTIYF. In DNA form, the CDR3 reads TGTGCCAGCTCACCACTTACTCCAGGGTCGGAGGGTGGAAACACCATATATTTT. J is TRBJ1-3 and V is TRBV18, with D maybe TRBD1 (5 bases). Per germline, CDR1 KGHSH and CDR2 LQKENI. The ends were cut back, 1 base at V and 3 bases at J, with 19 bases in the middle. The CDR3 consists of 18 residues. Based on the CDR3 plus reference TRBV18 and TRBJ1-3, the full variable domain is NAGVMQNPRHLVRRRGQEARLRCSPMKGHSHVYWYRQLPEEGLKFMVYLQKENIIDESGMPKERFSAEFPKEGPSILRIQQVVRGDSAAYFCASSPLTPGSEGGNTIYFGEGSWLTVV.

The chain is built from TRBV27 and TRBJ2-6; no firm D call. The V gene lost 0 bases and the J gene lost 0 bases, with 6 bases spanning the gap. Germline values: CDR1 MNHEY, CDR2 SMNVEV (reference sequence). This CDR3 is 16 amino acids long. CDR3 nucleotides: TGTGCCAGCAGTTTATCCCTGAACTCTGGGGCCAACGTCCTGACTTTC. It yields the protein CASSLSLNSGANVLTF.

In this sample, this clone turned up once. The chain employs TRBV9 and TRBJ2-3; no definite D call. Per the germline V gene, CDR1 is SGDLS and CDR2 is YYNGEE. The length of the CDR3 is 14 residues. V dropped 0 bases and J dropped 5 bases, with 10 bases sitting between them. The chain's CDR3 is CASSVDPILDTQYF. DNA of the CDR3: TGTGCCAGCAGCGTAGACCCTATCCTAGATACGCAGTATTTT.

This sequence joins TRBV25-1 and TRBJ2-2; D remains ambiguous. The length of the CDR3 is 15 residues. Per germline, CDR1 MGHDK and CDR2 SYGVNS. V was cut by 2 bases and J by 5 bases, with 12 bases left in between. This chain's CDR3 is CASSEISRATGELFF. Written as DNA, the CDR3 is TGTGCCAGCAGTGAAATCAGTAGAGCTACCGGGGAGCTGTTTTTT. The complete variable domain, with remaining parts taken from reference TRBV25-1 and TRBJ2-2, reads EADIYQTPRYLVIGTGKKITLECSQTMGHDKMYWYQQDPGMELHLIHYSYGVNSTEKGDLSSESTVSRIRTEHFPLTLESARPSHTSQYLCASSEISRATGELFFGEGSRLTVL.

This clone was seen a few times. Other nucleotide sequences in the sample specify the same CDR3. The gene calls are TRBV10-3 and TRBJ1-5, with D unclear. CDR3 length: 14 residues. CDR1 is ENHRY, CDR2 SYGVKD, per germline. V was clipped by 0 bases and J by 7 bases, with 10 bases between them. The CDR3 nucleotides read TGTGCCATCAGTGAGTCAGGTGGAGACCAGCCCCAGCATTTT. Protein product: CAISESGGDQPQHF.

This clone was seen a few times. This chain uses TRBV9 with TRBJ1-4; 7 bases map to TRBD1. CDR1 and CDR2 (germline): SGDLS, YYNGEE. CDR3 length: 15 residues. V gave up 3 bases and J gave up 4 bases; unmatched junction bases: 6. In nucleotides, the CDR3 is TGTGCCAGCAGCGCACAGACAGGGTTTAATGAAAAACTGTTTTTT. Its protein is CASSAQTGFNEKLFF. Full variable domain (missing parts from reference TRBV9 and TRBJ1-4): DSGVTQTPKHLITATGQRVTLRCSPRSGDLSVYWYQQSLDQGLQFLIQYYNGEERAKGNILERFSAQQFPDLHSELNLSSLELGDSALYFCASSAQTGFNEKLFFGSGTQLSVL.

The CDR3, as DNA: TGTGCCTGGAGTCAGGGGAGCGCAGATACGCAGTATTTT. Amino acid sequence: CAWSQGSADTQYF. The V gene is TRBV30, the J gene TRBJ2-3, with a possible D match to TRBD1 (6 bases). Germline CDR1 is GTSNPN and CDR2 is SVGIG (reference sequence). The CDR3 runs 13 residues. V was shortened by 2 bases and J by 4 bases, with 10 bases between the two germline ends.

The chain carries TRBV4-1 and TRBJ2-5; tentatively, D is TRBD1 (6 bases). V lost 4 bases, J lost 5 bases, and 14 bases lay in between. The germline V gene encodes CDR1 MGHRA and CDR2 YSYEKL. The CDR3 extends over 14 amino acids. CDR3 DNA: TGCGCCAGCAGCCCAGCCAGGGGCCGGGAGACCCAGTACTTC. Protein product: CASSPARGRETQYF.

The chain joins TRBV11-3 to TRBJ2-3, with D unclear. The CDR3 extends over 15 amino acids. V was shortened by 5 bases and J by 5 bases, with 17 bases between the two germline ends. Germline CDR1 SGHNT, CDR2 YENEEA. The CDR3 DNA reads TGTGCCAGCAGCGAACGGGCGGACGCATTAGATACGCAGTATTTT. Translated: CASSERADALDTQYF.

The rearrangement links TRBV28 to TRBJ2-1, with TRBD2 matching 7 bases. The CDR3 length is 15 residues. V shed 5 bases, J shed 3 bases, and the junction held 7 bases outside the gene matches. Germline assignment: CDR1 MDHEN and CDR2 SYDVKM. This CDR3 reads CASSPTGGGYNEQFF. CDR3 in DNA: TGTGCCAGCAGTCCCACGGGAGGCGGCTACAATGAGCAGTTCTTC. Together with reference TRBV28 and TRBJ2-1, the CDR3 gives the full variable domain: DVKVTQSSRYLVKRTGEKVFLECVQDMDHENMFWYRQDPGLGLRLIYFSYDVKMKEKGDIPEGYSVSREKKERFSLILESASTNQTSMYLCASSPTGGGYNEQFFGPGTRLTVL.